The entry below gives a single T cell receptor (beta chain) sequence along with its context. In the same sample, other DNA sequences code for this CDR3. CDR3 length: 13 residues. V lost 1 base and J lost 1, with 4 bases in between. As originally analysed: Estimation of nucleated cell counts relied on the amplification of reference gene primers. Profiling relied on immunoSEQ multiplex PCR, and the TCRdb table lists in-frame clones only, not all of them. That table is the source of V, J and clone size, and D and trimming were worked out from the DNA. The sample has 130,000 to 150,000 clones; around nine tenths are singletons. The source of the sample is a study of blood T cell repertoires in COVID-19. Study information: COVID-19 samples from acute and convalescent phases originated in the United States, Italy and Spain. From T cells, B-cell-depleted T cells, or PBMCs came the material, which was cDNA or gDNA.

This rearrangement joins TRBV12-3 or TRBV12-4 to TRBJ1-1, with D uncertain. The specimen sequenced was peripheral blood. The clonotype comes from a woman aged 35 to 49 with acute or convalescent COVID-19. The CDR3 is CASSLGGNTEAFF. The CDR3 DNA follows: TGTGCCAGCAGTTTAGGAGGGAACACTGAAGCTTTCTTT.